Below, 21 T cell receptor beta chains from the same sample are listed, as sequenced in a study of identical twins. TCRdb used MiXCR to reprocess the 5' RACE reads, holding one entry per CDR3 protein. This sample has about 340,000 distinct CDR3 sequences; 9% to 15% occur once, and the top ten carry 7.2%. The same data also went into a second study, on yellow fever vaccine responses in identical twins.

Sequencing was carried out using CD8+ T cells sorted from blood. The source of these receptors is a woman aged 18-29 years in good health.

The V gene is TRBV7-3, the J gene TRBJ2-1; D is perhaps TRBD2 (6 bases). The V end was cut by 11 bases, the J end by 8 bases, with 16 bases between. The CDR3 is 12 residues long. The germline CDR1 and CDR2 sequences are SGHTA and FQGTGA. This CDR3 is CARKGGGDEQFF. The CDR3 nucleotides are TGTGCCCGAAAGGGAGGAGGGGATGAGCAGTTCTTC. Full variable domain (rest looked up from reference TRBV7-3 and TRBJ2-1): GAGVSQTPSNKVTEKGKYVELRCDPISGHTALYWYRQSLGQGPEFLIYFQGTGAADDSGLPNDRFFAVRPEGSVSTLKIQRTERGDSAVYLCARKGGGDEQFFGPGTRLTVL.

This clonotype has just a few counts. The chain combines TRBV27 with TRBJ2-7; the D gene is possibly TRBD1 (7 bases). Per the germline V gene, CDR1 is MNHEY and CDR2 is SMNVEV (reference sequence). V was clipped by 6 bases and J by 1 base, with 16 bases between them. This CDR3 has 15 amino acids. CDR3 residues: CASSQAAGGSYEQYV. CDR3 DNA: TGTGCCAGCAGCCAGGCGGCAGGGGGGTCCTACGAGCAGTACGTC.

For the CDR3, the DNA is TGTGCCAGCAGCAAGGGACAGGGGTTAAATCAGCCCCAGCATTTT. Its translation is CASSKGQGLNQPQHF. The J gene is TRBJ1-5, the V gene TRBV5-6, with 10 bases fitting TRBD1. There are 15 residues in the CDR3. Per the germline V gene, CDR1 is SGHDT and CDR2 is YYEEEE. J lost 4 bases, V lost 4 bases, and 5 bases had no gene match. Supplemented by reference TRBV5-6 and TRBJ1-5, the full variable domain reads DAGVTQSPTHLIKTRGQQVTLRCSPKSGHDTVSWYQQALGQGPQFIFQYYEEEERQRGNFPDRFSGHQFPNYSSELNVNALLLGDSALYLCASSKGQGLNQPQHFGDGTRLSIL.

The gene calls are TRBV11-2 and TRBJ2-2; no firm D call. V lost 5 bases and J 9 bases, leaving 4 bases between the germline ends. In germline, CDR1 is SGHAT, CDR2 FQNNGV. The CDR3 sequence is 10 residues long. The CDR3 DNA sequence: TGTGCCAGCAGCGGGTGGGAGCTGTTTTTT. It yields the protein CASSGWELFF.

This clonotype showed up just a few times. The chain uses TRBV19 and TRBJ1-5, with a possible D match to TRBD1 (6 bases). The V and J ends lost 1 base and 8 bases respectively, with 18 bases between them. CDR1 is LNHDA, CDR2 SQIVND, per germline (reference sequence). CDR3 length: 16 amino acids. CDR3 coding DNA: TGTGCCAGTAGTATAGGGCGGGGGCTCGAGATGGAGCCCCAGCATTTT. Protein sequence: CASSIGRGLEMEPQHF. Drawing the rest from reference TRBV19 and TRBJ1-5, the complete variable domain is DGGITQSPKYLFRKEGQNVTLSCEQNLNHDAMYWYRQDPGQGLRLIYYSQIVNDFQKGDIAEGYSVSREKKESFPLTVTSAQKNPTAFYLCASSIGRGLEMEPQHFGDGTRLSIL.

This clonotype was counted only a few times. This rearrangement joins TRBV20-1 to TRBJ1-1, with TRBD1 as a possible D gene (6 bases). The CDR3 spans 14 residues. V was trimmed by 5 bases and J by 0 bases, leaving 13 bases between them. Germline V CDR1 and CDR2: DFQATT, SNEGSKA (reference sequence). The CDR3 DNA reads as TGCAGTGCTCCCGACAGGTATATGAACACTGAAGCTTTCTTT. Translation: CSAPDRYMNTEAFF.

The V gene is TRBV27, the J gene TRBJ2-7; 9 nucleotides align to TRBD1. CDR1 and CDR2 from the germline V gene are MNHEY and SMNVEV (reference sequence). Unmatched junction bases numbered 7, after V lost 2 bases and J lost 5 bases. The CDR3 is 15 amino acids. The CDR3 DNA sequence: TGTGCCAGCAGTTTAGACACAGGGGGCTACAACGAGCAGTACTTC. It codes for CASSLDTGGYNEQYF.

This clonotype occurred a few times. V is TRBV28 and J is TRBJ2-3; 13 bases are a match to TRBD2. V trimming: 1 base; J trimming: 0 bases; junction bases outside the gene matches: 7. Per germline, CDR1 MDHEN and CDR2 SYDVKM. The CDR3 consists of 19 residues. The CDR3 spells CASSLYPPTSGGSTDTQYF. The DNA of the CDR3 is TGTGCCAGCAGTTTATACCCCCCGACTAGCGGGGGGAGCACAGATACGCAGTATTTT.

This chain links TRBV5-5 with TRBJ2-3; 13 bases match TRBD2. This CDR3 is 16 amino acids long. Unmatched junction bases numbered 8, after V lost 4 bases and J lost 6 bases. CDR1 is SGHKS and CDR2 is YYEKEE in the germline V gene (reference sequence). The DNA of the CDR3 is TGTGCCAGCAGCCCCGGGACTAGCGGGGTCCGGGATACGCAGTATTTT. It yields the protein CASSPGTSGVRDTQYF.

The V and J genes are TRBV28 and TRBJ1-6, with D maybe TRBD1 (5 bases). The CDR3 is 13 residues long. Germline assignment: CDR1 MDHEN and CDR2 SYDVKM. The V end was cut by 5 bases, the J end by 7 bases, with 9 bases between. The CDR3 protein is CASSITGNSPLHF. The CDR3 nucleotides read TGTGCCAGCAGTATTACAGGCAATTCACCCCTCCACTTT.

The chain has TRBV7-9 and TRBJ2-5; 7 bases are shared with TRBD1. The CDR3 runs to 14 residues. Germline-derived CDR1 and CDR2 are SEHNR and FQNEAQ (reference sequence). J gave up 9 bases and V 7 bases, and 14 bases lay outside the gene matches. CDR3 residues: CASIRDARQGAQYF. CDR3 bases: TGTGCCAGCATACGGGACGCAAGGCAGGGGGCCCAGTACTTC.

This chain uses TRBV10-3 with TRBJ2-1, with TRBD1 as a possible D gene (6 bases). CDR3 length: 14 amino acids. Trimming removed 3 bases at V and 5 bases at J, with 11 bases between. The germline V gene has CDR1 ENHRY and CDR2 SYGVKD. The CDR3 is CAISDGTPNNEQFF. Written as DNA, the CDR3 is TGTGCCATCAGTGACGGGACACCTAACAATGAGCAGTTCTTC.

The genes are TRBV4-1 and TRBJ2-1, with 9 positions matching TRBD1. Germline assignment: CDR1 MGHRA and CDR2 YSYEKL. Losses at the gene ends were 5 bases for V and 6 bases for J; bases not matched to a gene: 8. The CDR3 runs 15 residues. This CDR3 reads CASSYPGQGTNEQFF. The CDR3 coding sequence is TGCGCCAGCAGCTATCCGGGACAGGGAACCAATGAGCAGTTCTTC.

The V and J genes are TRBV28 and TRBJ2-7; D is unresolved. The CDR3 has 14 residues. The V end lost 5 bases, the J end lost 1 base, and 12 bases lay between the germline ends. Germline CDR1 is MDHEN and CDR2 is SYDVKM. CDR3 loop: CASSPLLQSYEQYF. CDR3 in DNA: TGTGCCAGCAGTCCTTTACTCCAATCCTACGAGCAGTACTTC.

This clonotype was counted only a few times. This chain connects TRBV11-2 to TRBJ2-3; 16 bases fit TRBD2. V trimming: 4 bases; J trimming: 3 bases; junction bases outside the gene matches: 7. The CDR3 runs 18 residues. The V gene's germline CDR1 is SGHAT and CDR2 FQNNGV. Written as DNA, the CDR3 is TGTGCCAGCAGCTCCCCGGGACTAGCGGGAGGGAGGACAGATACGCAGTATTTT. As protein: CASSSPGLAGGRTDTQYF.

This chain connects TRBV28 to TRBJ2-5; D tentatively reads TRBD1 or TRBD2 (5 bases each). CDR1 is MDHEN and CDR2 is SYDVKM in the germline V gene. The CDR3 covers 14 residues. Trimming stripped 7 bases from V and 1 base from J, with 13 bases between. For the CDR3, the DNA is TGTGCCAGCACCCCTCCGGGACCCCAAGAGACCCAGTACTTC. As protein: CASTPPGPQETQYF.

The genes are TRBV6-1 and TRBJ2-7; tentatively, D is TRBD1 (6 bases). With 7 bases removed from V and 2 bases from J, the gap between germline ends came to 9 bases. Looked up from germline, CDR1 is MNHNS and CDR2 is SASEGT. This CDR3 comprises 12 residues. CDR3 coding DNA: TGTGCCAGCACAAGGGGGACCTACGAGCAGTACGTC. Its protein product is CASTRGTYEQYV.

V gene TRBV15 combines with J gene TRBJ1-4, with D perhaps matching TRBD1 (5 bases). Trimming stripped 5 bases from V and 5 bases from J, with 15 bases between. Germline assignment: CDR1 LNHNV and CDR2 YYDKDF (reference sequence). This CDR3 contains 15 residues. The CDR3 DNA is TGTGCCACCAGCCGGGGAACAGGAGGAAATGAAAAACTGTTTTTT. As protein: CATSRGTGGNEKLFF.

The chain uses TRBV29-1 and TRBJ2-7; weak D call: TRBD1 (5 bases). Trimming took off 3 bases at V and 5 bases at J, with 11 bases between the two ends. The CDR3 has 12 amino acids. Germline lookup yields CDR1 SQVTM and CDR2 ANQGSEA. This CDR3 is CSVEAGNHEQYF. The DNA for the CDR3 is TGCAGCGTTGAGGCAGGGAACCACGAGCAGTACTTC.

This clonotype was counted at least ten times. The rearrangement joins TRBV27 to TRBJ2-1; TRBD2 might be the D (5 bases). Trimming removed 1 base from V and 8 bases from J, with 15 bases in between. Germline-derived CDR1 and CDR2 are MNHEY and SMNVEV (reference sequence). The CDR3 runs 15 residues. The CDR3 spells CASSLWALAAHEQFF. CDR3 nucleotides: TGTGCCAGCAGTTTATGGGCCCTAGCCGCTCATGAGCAGTTCTTC.

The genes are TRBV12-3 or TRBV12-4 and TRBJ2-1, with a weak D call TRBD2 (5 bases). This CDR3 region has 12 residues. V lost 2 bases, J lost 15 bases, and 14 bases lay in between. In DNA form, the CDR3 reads TGTGCCAGCAGTTTAATAGTTGGACTTACGTTCTTC. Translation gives CASSLIVGLTFF.